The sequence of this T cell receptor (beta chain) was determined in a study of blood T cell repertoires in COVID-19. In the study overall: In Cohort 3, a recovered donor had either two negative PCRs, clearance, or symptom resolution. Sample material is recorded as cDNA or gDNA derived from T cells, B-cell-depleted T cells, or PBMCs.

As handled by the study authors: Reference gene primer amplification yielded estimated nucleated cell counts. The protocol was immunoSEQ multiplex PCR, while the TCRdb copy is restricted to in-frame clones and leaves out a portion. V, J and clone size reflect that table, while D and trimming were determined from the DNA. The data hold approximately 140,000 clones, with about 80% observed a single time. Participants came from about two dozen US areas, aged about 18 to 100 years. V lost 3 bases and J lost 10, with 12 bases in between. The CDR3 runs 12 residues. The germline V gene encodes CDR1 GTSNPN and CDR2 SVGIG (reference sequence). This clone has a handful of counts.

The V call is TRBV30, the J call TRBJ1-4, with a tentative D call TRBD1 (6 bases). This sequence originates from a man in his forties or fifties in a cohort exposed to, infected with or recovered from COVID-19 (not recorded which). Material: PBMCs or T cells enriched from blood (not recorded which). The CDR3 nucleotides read TGTGCCTGGAGCAGGGGTCCCGGAAAACTGTTTTTT. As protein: CAWSRGPGKLFF.